The sequence of this T cell receptor beta chain was determined in a study of early T cells in non-severe SARS-CoV-2 infection. The CDR3 contains 18 residues. V was pared by 3 bases and J by 4 bases, with 23 bases between. Germline loops: CDR1 MNHEY, CDR2 SMNVEV (reference sequence). This clonotype was seen at least ten times. TCRdb fed the 5' RACE reads into MiXCR, producing one record per CDR3 protein. The data show about 70,000 distinct CDR3 sequences, approximately 4.5% seen once. Here the sequenced sample was whole blood, taken at baseline. The rearrangement joins TRBV27 to TRBJ2-3; D may be TRBD2 (6 bases). The clonotype comes from an adult who was a healthcare worker with PCR-confirmed SARS-CoV-2 infection or an uninfected control (not recorded which). The donor label of this sample is uncertain. The CDR3 loop reads CASSFLVRRAVGPDTQYF. The CDR3 coding sequence is TGTGCCAGCAGTTTTTTGGTGCGGAGGGCTGTAGGTCCAGATACGCAGTATTTT.